Listed below are T cell receptor beta chains from one sample, sequenced in a study of cytomegalovirus exposure and HLA in healthy donors. Only in-frame clones appear in the TCRdb table, and some are missing; sequencing was by immunoSEQ multiplex PCR. Among over 150,000 clones listed, 96% were seen once. Sequencing was done on a sample of PBMCs. The receptors shown here come from a woman aged 18-29 years in good health and CMV-seronegative. CDR3s include the opening cysteine and the closing phenylalanine or tryptophan. D genes are given only for firm matches. Not all rows give a size; the values are once, few, many and, for expanded clones, a class.

v_gene	d_gene	j_gene	abundance	CDR3nt	CDR3aa
TRBV5-6	TRBD2	TRBJ2-3	.	TGTGCCAGCAGCTTGGCGGGGGGGGGTACAGATACGCAGTATTTT	CASSLAGGGTDTQYF
TRBV5-4	TRBD2	TRBJ2-7	.	TGTGCCAGCAGGCCCGGGACTAGCGGGGGGGGAAGCTCCTACGAGCAGTACTTC	CASRPGTSGGGSSYEQYF
TRBV7-9	.	TRBJ2-3	.	TGTGCCAGCAGCTTAGCCGGAGCCAGCAAGAGCACAGATACGCAGTATTTT	CASSLAGASKSTDTQYF
TRBV14	.	TRBJ1-1	.	TGTGCCAGCAGCCCCTACCAGGGAGGGGTCGCTGAAGCTTTCTTT	CASSPYQGGVAEAFF
TRBV7-2	.	TRBJ2-6	.	TGTGCCAGCAGCTTAGGTGAGGTGAAGCCTGGGGCCAACGTCCTGACTTTC	CASSLGEVKPGANVLTF
TRBV7-9	TRBD2	TRBJ2-2	.	TGTGCCAGCAGCCGGACTAGCTATACAACCGGGGAGCTGTTTTTT	CASSRTSYTTGELFF
TRBV9	.	TRBJ2-2	.	TGTGCCAGCAGCGTAGAACGGGATCCCACCGGGGAGCTGTTTTTT	CASSVERDPTGELFF
TRBV7-7	.	TRBJ2-5	.	TGTGCTAGCAGCTTCCCGGGCCAAGAGACCCAGTACTTC	CASSFPGQETQYF
TRBV7-3	TRBD2	TRBJ2-3	.	TGTGCCAGCAGTTCACTAGCGGGGGGGCGCACAGATACGCAGTATTTT	CASSSLAGGRTDTQYF
TRBV14	.	TRBJ2-5	.	TGTGCCAGCAGCCAAGATTGGGCCAGCCAGTACTTC	CASSQDWASQYF
TRBV4-2	.	TRBJ2-5	few	TGTGCCAGCAGCCAAGATCCCGGCCTAGGGACCCAGTACTTC	CASSQDPGLGTQYF
TRBV7-6	TRBD2	TRBJ2-2	.	TGTGCCAGCAGCTTAGGCGGCGGCGGGGGGGCCGTCCTGTTTTTT	CASSLGGGGGAVLFF
TRBV6-1	.	TRBJ1-1	.	TGTGCCAGCAGTCCAGACACGTACACTGAAGCTTTCTTT	CASSPDTYTEAFF
TRBV27	TRBD1	TRBJ2-7	.	TGTGCCAGCAGTTCCCGACAGGGACCTATCTACGAGCAGTACTTC	CASSSRQGPIYEQYF
TRBV29-1	TRBD1	TRBJ1-2	.	TGCAGCGTCGAGGGACAGGGAGCCACTAACTATGGCTACACCTTC	CSVEGQGATNYGYTF
TRBV7-6	.	TRBJ1-3	.	TGTGCCAGCAGCTTAATGGGCAACCAGGTCTCTGGAAACACCATATATTTT	CASSLMGNQVSGNTIYF
TRBV29-1	TRBD1	TRBJ2-1	.	TGCAGCGCTACAACGTCGCCAGGGGGTGGTGAGCAGTTCTTC	CSATTSPGGGEQFF
TRBV27	.	TRBJ2-3	.	TGTGCCAGCAGTCTTAGTACCCCCACAGATACGCAGTATTTT	CASSLSTPTDTQYF
TRBV7-9	TRBD1	TRBJ1-2	.	TGTGCCAGCAGCCGGGGACAGGGTTTCGGCTACACCTTC	CASSRGQGFGYTF
TRBV5-6	.	TRBJ1-1	.	TGTGCCAGCAGCTACCTAGACCTGCGGGACACTGAAGCTTTCTTT	CASSYLDLRDTEAFF
TRBV12-5	.	TRBJ2-2	.	TGTGCTAGTGGTTTGGTGTCCTATCAGGGGGGTCCCCAGAACACCGGGGAGCTGTTTTTT	CASGLVSYQGGPQNTGELFF
TRBV7-6	TRBD1	TRBJ2-1	once	TGTGCCAGCAGCCTAGGACAGGGAGCCTACAATGAGCAGTTCTTC	CASSLGQGAYNEQFF
TRBV7-2	.	TRBJ2-1	.	TGTGCCAGCAGCTTACTCTCAGGCCACTACAATGAGCAGTTCTTC	CASSLLSGHYNEQFF
TRBV28	.	TRBJ1-5	.	TGTGCCAGCAGTTTGACAGCGCTCCTCAATCAGCCCCAGCATTTT	CASSLTALLNQPQHF
TRBV5-1	TRBD2	TRBJ2-5	.	TGCGCCAGCAGCTCACCGGGACTAGCTTTTGAGCATCAAGAGACCCAGTACTTC	CASSSPGLAFEHQETQYF
TRBV27	TRBD1	TRBJ1-1	.	TGTGCCAGTCGGAGGGACAGGTTGAACACTGAAGCTTTCTTT	CASRRDRLNTEAFF
TRBV27	.	TRBJ1-2	.	TGTGCCACCAAAGAGCACTATGGCTACACCTTC	CATKEHYGYTF
TRBV18	.	TRBJ1-5	.	TGTGCCAGCTCAGCCCGGCTACAGGGACAGCCCCAGCATTTT	CASSARLQGQPQHF
TRBV5-4	.	TRBJ2-5	.	TGTGCCAGCAGCTTTGTATCTCAAGAGACCCAGTACTTC	CASSFVSQETQYF
TRBV14	.	TRBJ2-3	.	TGTGCCAGCAGCCAAGTGGAGTCAGATACGCAGTATTTT	CASSQVESDTQYF
TRBV19	TRBD1	TRBJ1-2	.	TGTGCCAGTAGTAAAATCCTGACAGGGATTTCGTATGGCTACACCTTC	CASSKILTGISYGYTF
TRBV4-1	TRBD1	TRBJ1-4	.	TGCGCCAGCAGACAGGGGTCGTTGAATGAAAAACTGTTTTTT	CASRQGSLNEKLFF
TRBV18	TRBD1	TRBJ2-5	.	TGTGCCAGCTCACCCAACAGGGGTGGAGAGACCCAGTACTTC	CASSPNRGGETQYF
TRBV27	TRBD1	TRBJ2-3	.	TGTGCCAGCAGTCCAGACAGGGACACAGATACGCAGTATTTT	CASSPDRDTDTQYF
TRBV4-2	TRBD1	TRBJ2-7	.	TGTGCCAGCAGCCAAGAAAGGGGGCACTACGAGCAGTACTTC	CASSQERGHYEQYF
TRBV30	.	TRBJ1-3	.	TGTGCCTGGAGTGTATCTGGGGGCGGAAACACCATATATTTT	CAWSVSGGGNTIYF
TRBV2	TRBD1	TRBJ2-4	.	TGTGCCAGCTACGGACAGGGGGATGCTCCAACCAAAAACATTCAGTACTTC	CASYGQGDAPTKNIQYF
TRBV2	.	TRBJ1-3	once	TGTGCCAGCTATACAAAAAGCTCTGGAAACACCATATATTTT	CASYTKSSGNTIYF
TRBV25-1	TRBD1	TRBJ1-2	.	TGTGCCAGCAGTGAACTAACAGGGGGCGGCTATGGCTACACCTTC	CASSELTGGGYGYTF
TRBV11-2	TRBD2	TRBJ2-3	.	TGTGCCAGCAGCTCCCGCCCCCCCACTAGCGGGGGGACAGATACGCAGTATTTT	CASSSRPPTSGGTDTQYF
TRBV7-2	TRBD2	TRBJ2-3	once	TGTGCCAGCAGCTTAGAGCGGGGGCCACCAGATACGCAGTATTTT	CASSLERGPPDTQYF
TRBV5-6	.	TRBJ1-1	.	TGTGCCAGCAGCTCGGGTACAGGGCGAAACACTGAAGCTTTCTTT	CASSSGTGRNTEAFF
TRBV19	.	TRBJ1-1	.	TGTGCCAGTAGTATGTCTGTGACTGAAGCTTTCTTT	CASSMSVTEAFF
TRBV7-8	.	TRBJ1-2	once	TGTGCCAGCAGCCCCGGGACTCCCGAGGGTGGCTACACCTTC	CASSPGTPEGGYTF
TRBV14	.	TRBJ2-1	once	TGTGCCAGCAGCCAAGAAGGTAGGGGACAGTTCTTC	CASSQEGRGQFF
TRBV5-1	TRBD2	TRBJ2-5	.	TGCGCCAGCAGCTTGACTAGCGGGGGGGCTGAGGAGACCCAGTACTTC	CASSLTSGGAEETQYF
TRBV7-9	TRBD1	TRBJ1-1	.	TGTGCCAGCAGCAAACGGACAGGGAGCACTGAAGCTTTCTTT	CASSKRTGSTEAFF
TRBV10-3	TRBD2	TRBJ2-1	.	TGTGCCATCAGTGATGTGGCGGGGGGCCGGAGCTCCTACAATGAGCAGTTCTTC	CAISDVAGGRSSYNEQFF
TRBV9	.	TRBJ2-7	.	TGTGCCAGCAGCGTAGGGGCTTCGGACGAGCAGTACTTC	CASSVGASDEQYF
TRBV11-3	TRBD2	TRBJ2-5	.	TGTGCCAGCAGCTTTACTAGCGGAGAGACCCAGTACTTC	CASSFTSGETQYF
TRBV19	TRBD2	TRBJ2-1	.	TGTGCCAGTAGAGAGCGGGGGCGCGCTGGCGGCCCCCGGGAGTTCTTC	CASRERGRAGGPREFF
TRBV19	TRBD1	TRBJ1-2	.	TGTGCCAGTATGGTGACAGGGGGCGCCGATGGCTACACCTTC	CASMVTGGADGYTF
TRBV18	TRBD1	TRBJ2-7	.	TGTGCCAGCTCACCGATACAGGGGGGCGAGCAGTACTTC	CASSPIQGGEQYF
TRBV21-1	.	TRBJ2-3	.	TGTGCCAGCAGGGAGGGGGCAGCGGGGGGGCCGCGAGATACGCAGTATTTT	CASREGAAGGPRDTQYF
TRBV18	.	TRBJ2-1	.	TGTGCCAGCTCACCGAGGACAGCCCTACTGTACAATGAGCAGTTCTTC	CASSPRTALLYNEQFF